A selection of T cell receptor beta chains follows, all from one sample in a study of T-cell reconstitution after alpha-beta-depleted transplantation in children. TCRdb re-derived calls from the PCR reads in MiXCR, one entry per CDR3 protein. Of 900,000 or so distinct CDR3 sequences listed, about 15% are singletons. The source material was PBMCs, mostly from graft donor cells, sampled 360 days after TCRalphabeta/CD19-depleted stem cell transplant. The receptor set was obtained from a male patient younger than 18 who had a stem cell transplant for acute lymphoblastic leukemia, so the T cells may come from the graft donor. The CDR3 runs from the conserved cysteine through the conserved F or W. The order of the fields is D gene, clone size, J gene, V gene, CDR3 DNA, CDR3 protein. A D gene is named only where the DNA matches it firmly. Some rows mark clone size as missing; the rest say once, few, many or name a class of expanded clone.

d_gene: .
abundance: few
j_gene: TRBJ1-1
v_gene: TRBV18
CDR3nt: TGTGCCAGCTCACCGCGGTTAGCTGAAGCTTTCTTT
CDR3aa: CASSPRLAEAFF

d_gene: TRBD2
abundance: few
j_gene: TRBJ2-7
v_gene: TRBV7-9
CDR3nt: TGTGCCAGCAGCTCACCCTTAGCGGGAGAGGTCTACGAGCAGTACTTC
CDR3aa: CASSSPLAGEVYEQYF

d_gene: .
abundance: .
j_gene: TRBJ2-2
v_gene: TRBV9
CDR3nt: TGTGCCAGCAGCGCCGGGACTCCCTACACCGGGGAGCTGTTTTTT
CDR3aa: CASSAGTPYTGELFF

d_gene: TRBD2
abundance: .
j_gene: TRBJ2-7
v_gene: TRBV2
CDR3nt: TGTGCCAGCGGACCTCCAGGACTAGGTTACTACGAGCAGTACTTC
CDR3aa: CASGPPGLGYYEQYF

d_gene: .
abundance: few
j_gene: TRBJ1-5
v_gene: TRBV4-1
CDR3nt: TGCGCCAGCAGCCAAGTCGTCCGAGGACTCAATCAGCCCCAGCATTTT
CDR3aa: CASSQVVRGLNQPQHF

d_gene: .
abundance: .
j_gene: TRBJ2-7
v_gene: TRBV7-8
CDR3nt: TGTGCCAGCAGCTTGCGGGACACCGGGCTCTACGAGCAGTACTTC
CDR3aa: CASSLRDTGLYEQYF

d_gene: .
abundance: few
j_gene: TRBJ1-3
v_gene: TRBV3-1
CDR3nt: TGTGCCAGCAGCCCGCAACGCCCGGGCTCTGGAAACACCATATATTTT
CDR3aa: CASSPQRPGSGNTIYF

d_gene: TRBD2
abundance: .
j_gene: TRBJ2-5
v_gene: TRBV3-1
CDR3nt: TGTGCCAGCAGTTCCAATCGGACTAGCGGGACCCGTGGGCAGACCCAGTACTTC
CDR3aa: CASSSNRTSGTRGQTQYF

d_gene: .
abundance: few
j_gene: TRBJ2-7
v_gene: TRBV29-1
CDR3nt: TGCAGCGTCCAACAGAACTACGAGCAGTACTTC
CDR3aa: CSVQQNYEQYF

d_gene: TRBD2
abundance: .
j_gene: TRBJ2-2
v_gene: TRBV20-1
CDR3nt: TGCAGTGCGCGTGCCGGGGGACTAGCAGTCACCGGGGAGCTGTTTTTT
CDR3aa: CSARAGGLAVTGELFF

d_gene: TRBD2
abundance: few
j_gene: TRBJ2-2
v_gene: TRBV20-1
CDR3nt: TGCAGTGCGATCGATCCTAGCGGCCCGAACACCGGGGAGCTGTTTTTT
CDR3aa: CSAIDPSGPNTGELFF

d_gene: .
abundance: .
j_gene: TRBJ2-5
v_gene: TRBV20-1
CDR3nt: TGCAGTGCTAGGGCGACCCTACTTACTACGCAAGAGACCCAGTACTTC
CDR3aa: CSARATLLTTQETQYF

d_gene: TRBD1
abundance: .
j_gene: TRBJ1-2
v_gene: TRBV5-1
CDR3nt: TGCGCCAGCAGCGTATCCGGGACAGGGGGCGACTATGGCTACACCTTC
CDR3aa: CASSVSGTGGDYGYTF

d_gene: TRBD1
abundance: .
j_gene: TRBJ2-3
v_gene: TRBV25-1
CDR3nt: TGTGCCAGCAGTGCTGGACAGGGAACGCAGTATTTT
CDR3aa: CASSAGQGTQYF

d_gene: TRBD1
abundance: .
j_gene: TRBJ1-2
v_gene: TRBV7-2
CDR3nt: TGTGCCAGCAGCTTGACAGGGCCCCTCTATGGCTACACCTTC
CDR3aa: CASSLTGPLYGYTF

d_gene: TRBD2
abundance: .
j_gene: TRBJ2-5
v_gene: TRBV3-1
CDR3nt: TGTGCCAGCAGACCCGGACTAGCGGAGATTAAAGGGACCCAGTACTTC
CDR3aa: CASRPGLAEIKGTQYF

d_gene: TRBD1
abundance: .
j_gene: TRBJ2-7
v_gene: TRBV12-3/TRBV12-4
CDR3nt: TGTGCCAGCAGTCGAACCGGGACAGGGTCCTACGAGCAGTACTTC
CDR3aa: CASSRTGTGSYEQYF

d_gene: TRBD1
abundance: few
j_gene: TRBJ2-7
v_gene: TRBV5-4
CDR3nt: TGTGCCAGCAGCTCGGACAGGGCTCGGAACGAGCAGTACTTC
CDR3aa: CASSSDRARNEQYF

d_gene: .
abundance: few
j_gene: TRBJ2-5
v_gene: TRBV4-1
CDR3nt: TGCGCCAGCAGCCAAGTATCACACTTCAAGGCCCGGCGAGAGACCCAGTACTTC
CDR3aa: CASSQVSHFKARRETQYF

d_gene: .
abundance: .
j_gene: TRBJ2-5
v_gene: TRBV11-1
CDR3nt: TGTGCCAGCAGCTCGCCGGGACGGCAAGAGACCCAGTACTTC
CDR3aa: CASSSPGRQETQYF

d_gene: TRBD1
abundance: few
j_gene: TRBJ2-7
v_gene: TRBV20-1
CDR3nt: TGCAGTGCTGGGGGTGGGACAGGGTCCTACGAGCAGTACTTC
CDR3aa: CSAGGGTGSYEQYF

d_gene: .
abundance: .
j_gene: TRBJ2-7
v_gene: TRBV29-1
CDR3nt: TGCAGCGTTCTCCGGGGCGCCTACGAGCAGTACTTC
CDR3aa: CSVLRGAYEQYF

d_gene: TRBD2
abundance: .
j_gene: TRBJ2-7
v_gene: TRBV2
CDR3nt: TGTGCCAGCATTCCGAGTATTACTAGCGGGAGGCACGAGCAGTACTTC
CDR3aa: CASIPSITSGRHEQYF

d_gene: .
abundance: .
j_gene: TRBJ1-2
v_gene: TRBV7-2
CDR3nt: TGTGCCAGCAGCGTCTTGGGACGGAGCAACTATGGCTACACCTTC
CDR3aa: CASSVLGRSNYGYTF

d_gene: TRBD1
abundance: few
j_gene: TRBJ2-7
v_gene: TRBV5-6
CDR3nt: TGTGCCAGCAGCGGCGGACAGGGACCCTACGAGCAGTACTTC
CDR3aa: CASSGGQGPYEQYF

d_gene: TRBD2
abundance: .
j_gene: TRBJ2-1
v_gene: TRBV5-1
CDR3nt: TGCGCCAGCAGCGGAGCCCGCGGGAGGCGTACCTACAATGAGCAGTTCTTC
CDR3aa: CASSGARGRRTYNEQFF

d_gene: TRBD1
abundance: .
j_gene: TRBJ2-7
v_gene: TRBV20-1
CDR3nt: TGCAGTGCAACACCCGGCACAGGGGGCGCCTACGAGCAGTACTTC
CDR3aa: CSATPGTGGAYEQYF

d_gene: .
abundance: few
j_gene: TRBJ2-7
v_gene: TRBV10-3
CDR3nt: TGTGCCATCAGTCAGACAACCTACGAGCAGTACTTC
CDR3aa: CAISQTTYEQYF